The rows below give T cell receptor beta chains drawn from one sample of a study of blood T cell repertoires in COVID-19. The method was immunoSEQ multiplex PCR; TCRdb's version includes in-frame clones alone and lacks a portion of them. The table includes approximately 60,000 clones, around 76% detected once. Sample: peripheral blood. The source is a man in his fifties or sixties with active or convalescent COVID-19. CDR3s include the opening cysteine and the closing phenylalanine or tryptophan. The D gene is left open where the match is weak. Size tells how often a clone was seen (once, few, many) or the class of an expanded clone, and some rows leave it out.

CDR3 length | J gene | V gene | clone size | D gene | CDR3 DNA | CDR3 protein
14 | TRBJ1-1 | TRBV5-4 | few | NA | TGTGCCAGCAGCAGAACAGCAGCGAACACTGAAGCTTTCTTT | CASSRTAANTEAFF
14 | TRBJ2-2 | TRBV19 | NA | NA | TGTGCCAGTAGTATGCGCGGGGCCACCGGGGAGCTGTTTTTT | CASSMRGATGELFF
13 | TRBJ1-5 | TRBV18 | NA | NA | TGTGCCAGCTCACTAACAGAATATCAGCCCCAGCATTTT | CASSLTEYQPQHF
15 | TRBJ2-2 | TRBV5-1 | NA | TRBD1 | TGCGCCAGCAGCTTGGAGGGGGCAGATACCGGGGAGCTGTTTTTT | CASSLEGADTGELFF
13 | TRBJ1-4 | TRBV6-5 | NA | TRBD1 | TGTGCCAGCAGTAGGGACAGTAGGGAAAAACTGTTTTTT | CASSRDSREKLFF
15 | TRBJ2-5 | TRBV5-4 | NA | TRBD1 | TGTGCCAGCAGCTGGGACAGGGGCAACCAAGAGACCCAGTACTTC | CASSWDRGNQETQYF
17 | TRBJ1-1 | TRBV5-5 | few | TRBD1 | TGTGCCAGCAGCTTGGGGACAGGGATCGTTATGAACACTGAAGCTTTCTTT | CASSLGTGIVMNTEAFF
16 | TRBJ2-3 | TRBV7-8 | once | TRBD2 | TGTGCCAGCAGCTCATGGACTAGCGGGGCCACAGATACGCAGTATTTT | CASSSWTSGATDTQYF
13 | TRBJ1-1 | TRBV19 | many | NA | TGTGCCACCCATGGGGGGGTGGGGGGGGGAGCTTTCTTT | CATHGGVGGGAFF
15 | TRBJ2-7 | TRBV4-1 | few | TRBD1 | TGCGCCAGCAGCCAAGATCTCAGGGGGCTTTACGAGCAGTACTTC | CASSQDLRGLYEQYF
15 | TRBJ2-3 | TRBV12-5 | NA | TRBD2 | TGTGCTAGTGTCACAGCGGGAGCCCCCACAGATACGCAGTATTTT | CASVTAGAPTDTQYF
13 | TRBJ1-1 | TRBV7-2 | NA | TRBD1 | TGTGCCAGCAGCTCTGGACAGGGGGGTCGGGCTTTCTTT | CASSSGQGGRAFF
17 | TRBJ2-2 | TRBV7-2 | NA | NA | TGTGCCAGCAGCCGTCGGGGTTATGGTGGGGACACCGGGGAGCTGTTTTTT | CASSRRGYGGDTGELFF
15 | TRBJ1-1 | TRBV4-1 | NA | TRBD1 | TGCGCCAGCAGCCAGCGACAGGGGCCTTACACTGAAGCTTTCTTT | CASSQRQGPYTEAFF
13 | TRBJ1-1 | TRBV15 | few | NA | TGTGCCACCAGCAGAGTTTCAGGTTCTGAAGCTTTCTTT | CATSRVSGSEAFF
13 | TRBJ1-1 | TRBV10-3 | few | NA | TGTGCCATCTCTTTCGTGCGGGAGGCTGAAGCTTTCTTT | CAISFVREAEAFF
17 | TRBJ2-1 | TRBV5-1 | NA | TRBD1 | TGCGCCAGCAGCTTGGACGGGCCCGGGACAGGGGACAATGAGCAGTTCTTC | CASSLDGPGTGDNEQFF
11 | TRBJ2-1 | TRBV15 | NA | TRBD2 | TGTGCCACCAGCCTCGGGGGGACGATGTTCTTC | CATSLGGTMFF
16 | TRBJ2-1 | TRBV27 | NA | TRBD1 | TGTGCCAGCAGTTTCACCCGCGGGACAGGAGCATTGGAGCAGTTCTTC | CASSFTRGTGALEQFF
16 | TRBJ2-1 | TRBV5-5 | NA | TRBD1 | TGTGCCAGCAGCCGCTCTCCCGGGACAGCTTTCAATGAGCAGTTCTTC | CASSRSPGTAFNEQFF
18 | TRBJ2-5 | TRBV4-2 | NA | NA | TGTGCCAGCAGCCAAGATCTCATAGTAGCCAACAATTGGGAGACCCAGTACTTC | CASSQDLIVANNWETQYF
15 | TRBJ1-5 | TRBV19 | few | NA | TGTGCCAGTAGTAATCAGGCTTCCGACAATCAGCCCCAGCATTTT | CASSNQASDNQPQHF
12 | TRBJ1-2 | TRBV12-3/TRBV12-4 | NA | NA | TGTGCCAGCAGTTTATCGGGGGGTGGCTACACCTTC | CASSLSGGGYTF
13 | TRBJ2-5 | TRBV11-2 | NA | NA | TGTGCCAGCAGCTTCCCGTACCAAGAGACCCAGTACTTC | CASSFPYQETQYF
16 | TRBJ2-3 | TRBV7-2 | few | NA | TGTGCCAGCAGCAGAATGTTGGCGGTCAGCACAGATACGCAGTATTTT | CASSRMLAVSTDTQYF
13 | TRBJ2-7 | TRBV2 | NA | NA | TGTGCCAGCAGTGGATTAGTTCCCCACGAGCAGTACTTC | CASSGLVPHEQYF
14 | TRBJ2-1 | TRBV7-9 | once | NA | TGTGCCAGCAGCTCCGGGGGGCCGCACAATGAGCAGTTCTTC | CASSSGGPHNEQFF
15 | TRBJ2-5 | TRBV18 | NA | TRBD1 | TGTGCCAGCTCATCCCGACAGGGGGCGGGAGAGACCCAGTACTTC | CASSSRQGAGETQYF
14 | TRBJ2-5 | TRBV18 | NA | NA | TGTGCCAGCTCACCAAACAGGGTGTCAGAGACCCAGTACTTC | CASSPNRVSETQYF
15 | TRBJ1-1 | TRBV3-1/TRBV3-2 | NA | TRBD1 | TGTGCCAGCAGCCGGGGGCAGGGACAGGGGGCGAGGGCTTTCTTT | CASSRGQGQGARAFF
13 | TRBJ1-5 | TRBV5-4 | few | NA | TGTGCCAGCAGCCCCGAAGAGGGCAAGCCCCAGCATTTT | CASSPEEGKPQHF
17 | TRBJ1-5 | TRBV19 | few | NA | TGTGCCAGTACCAACGGGGGGGGGCCTGGGAATAATCAGCCCCAGCATTTT | CASTNGGGPGNNQPQHF